One sample yielded the 17 T cell receptor beta chains listed below, sequenced in a study of shared clonotypes between healthy human individuals. This table comes from immunoSEQ multiplex PCR, and its TCRdb copy is limited to in-frame clones, with some not included. The data hold about half a million clones, with 79% observed a single time. The sample taken for sequencing was PBMCs. These TCRs come from a woman aged 35 to 49 in good health. Some clones in this sample may be carry-over from other donors' samples.

This clone has at least ten counts. This chain uses TRBV19 with TRBJ1-2, with D unclear. The V and J ends lost 5 bases and 5 bases respectively, with 6 bases between them. The CDR3 spans 11 residues. Germline values: CDR1 LNHDA, CDR2 SQIVND (reference sequence). CDR3 protein: CASSRLYGYTF. The CDR3 coding sequence is TGTGCCAGTAGTCGATTGTATGGCTACACCTTC.

The rearrangement uses TRBV7-3 and TRBJ1-2; D is uncertain. Germline V gene data show CDR1 as SGHTA and CDR2 as FQGTGA. Trimming shortened V by 0 bases and J by 6 bases, and 8 bases separated the two germline ends. This CDR3 is built from 13 residues. In DNA, the CDR3 is TGTGCCAGCAGCTTAACCGGGGAGGATGGCTACACCTTC. This encodes CASSLTGEDGYTF.

CDR3 region: CASSWGTSGDEQYF. The CDR3 DNA sequence: TGTGCCAGCAGCTGGGGGACTAGCGGCGACGAGCAGTACTTC. V usage is TRBV7-9 and J usage is TRBJ2-7; 11 nucleotides agree with TRBD2. Germline loops: CDR1 SEHNR, CDR2 FQNEAQ (reference sequence). V gave up 4 bases and J gave up 5 bases; unmatched junction bases: 4. The CDR3 length is 14 residues.

For this clone: Given a much more abundant clone one base away, this may be a read error. The chain employs TRBV19 and TRBJ1-1; no firm D call. Germline V gene lookup returns CDR1 LNHDA and CDR2 SQIVND (reference sequence). V lost 1 base and J 4 bases, leaving 4 bases between the germline ends. This CDR3 comprises 12 residues. The CDR3 nucleotides are TGTGCCAGTAGTATAGGGAGCACTGAAGCTTTCTTT. This sequence encodes CASSIGSTEAFF. Combining the CDR3 with reference TRBV19 and TRBJ1-1 gives the whole variable domain DGGITQSPKYLFRKEGQNVTLSCEQNLNHDAMYWYRQDPGQGLRLIYYSQIVNDFQKGDIAEGYSVSREKKESFPLTVTSAQKNPTAFYLCASSIGSTEAFFGQGTRLTVV.

J is TRBJ2-1 and V is TRBV5-1; D ambiguous. Germline V gene sequence: CDR1 SGHRS, CDR2 YFSETQ. CDR3 size: 14 residues. V was shortened by 0 bases and J by 7 bases, with 11 bases between the two germline ends. The CDR3 spells CASSLVGPGNEQFF. CDR3 bases: TGCGCCAGCAGCTTGGTTGGGCCAGGTAATGAGCAGTTCTTC.

V and J are TRBV18 and TRBJ2-7; D remains unclear. The length of the CDR3 is 11 residues. In germline, CDR1 is KGHSH, CDR2 LQKENI. Deletions cut 6 bases from V and 5 bases from J, with 8 bases between. CDR3: CASSRMDEQYF. CDR3 sequence (DNA): TGTGCCAGCTCCCGCATGGACGAGCAGTACTTC.

This sequence joins TRBV4-1 and TRBJ1-5, with D possibly matching TRBD1 (5 bases). The V gene lost 1 base and the J gene lost 4 bases, with 17 bases spanning the gap. The CDR3 spans 17 residues. Germline V gene lookup returns CDR1 MGHRA and CDR2 YSYEKL. The CDR3 DNA reads TGCGCCAGCAGCCAAGGTAGTAGCAGGGCTCTAAATCAGCCCCAGCATTTT. It translates to CASSQGSSRALNQPQHF.

The V call is TRBV2, the J call TRBJ2-1; possible D gene TRBD2, 6 bases. CDR1 is SNHLY, CDR2 FYNNEI, per germline. V dropped 3 bases and J dropped 7 bases, with 16 bases sitting between them. The CDR3 contains 15 residues. CDR3 loop: CASSEDYIRGNEQFF. The CDR3, as DNA: TGTGCCAGCAGTGAGGACTATATCCGGGGGAATGAGCAGTTCTTC.

The chain has TRBV4-1 and TRBJ2-1; D tentatively fits TRBD1 or TRBD2 (5 bases each). The V end was cut by 4 bases, the J end by 11 bases, with 12 bases between. There are 12 residues in the CDR3. Per the germline V gene, CDR1 is MGHRA and CDR2 is YSYEKL. The CDR3 DNA sequence: TGCGCCAGCAGCCCGGGCCGGGACCAGCAGTTCTTC. It is translated as CASSPGRDQQFF.

This clone was picked up one time. The V and J genes are TRBV28 and TRBJ1-2; 8 positions match TRBD1. CDR3 size: 13 residues. Germline V gives CDR1 MDHEN, CDR2 SYDVKM. With 5 bases clipped from V and 4 bases from J, the junction kept 3 bases outside the gene matches. CDR3 coding DNA: TGTGCCAGCAGTAGACAGGGGCTCTATGGCTACACCTTC. Translating gives CASSRQGLYGYTF.

This clone was observed a single time. This chain connects TRBV9 to TRBJ1-1; a possible D gene is TRBD1 (6 bases). V was pared by 0 bases and J by 3 bases, with 12 bases between. This CDR3 spans 15 amino acids. Germline assignment: CDR1 SGDLS and CDR2 YYNGEE. As DNA, the CDR3 is TGTGCCAGCAGCGTAGTGACGGGGGCCGACACTGAAGCTTTCTTT. It codes for CASSVVTGADTEAFF.

The chain links TRBV18 to TRBJ1-2, with D hard to call. The germline CDR1 and CDR2 sequences are KGHSH and LQKENI. V shed 3 bases and J shed 2 bases, with 7 bases lying between them. CDR3 size: 13 residues. The CDR3 sequence is CASSPLENYGYTF. The CDR3 bases are TGTGCCAGCTCACCTTTAGAGAACTATGGCTACACCTTC.

This chain links TRBV2 with TRBJ2-1; D unclear. Germline CDR1 reads SNHLY; CDR2 reads FYNNEI. With 8 bases removed from V and 0 bases from J, the gap between germline ends came to 14 bases. This CDR3 contains 15 residues. The CDR3 sequence is CASEVRLSSYNEQFF. CDR3 sequence (DNA): TGTGCCAGCGAGGTCCGTCTTAGCTCCTACAATGAGCAGTTCTTC.

The chain uses TRBV19 and TRBJ2-3; TRBD1 agrees at 8 bases. The CDR3 consists of 16 residues. The V gene's germline CDR1 is LNHDA and CDR2 SQIVND (reference sequence). J gave up 5 bases and V 7 bases, and 14 bases lay outside the gene matches. For the CDR3, the DNA is TGTGCCAGTAAGGCTTGGGCAGGGGGCGCGGGAGATACGCAGTATTTT. It is translated as CASKAWAGGAGDTQYF.

The J gene is TRBJ2-2, the V gene TRBV18, with unresolved D. Per the germline V gene, CDR1 is KGHSH and CDR2 is LQKENI. CDR3 size: 16 residues. Trimming left V 0 bases short and J 0 bases short, with 8 bases between. The CDR3 sequence: CASSPPSGANTGELFF. The CDR3 DNA sequence: TGTGCCAGCTCACCACCGAGTGGGGCGAACACCGGGGAGCTGTTTTTT.

This chain joins TRBV30 and TRBJ1-4; D perhaps matches TRBD1 (5 bases). There are 13 residues in the CDR3. Germline V gene sequence: CDR1 GTSNPN, CDR2 SVGIG (reference sequence). Trimming removed 1 base from V and 10 bases from J, with 13 bases in between. The CDR3 DNA follows: TGTGCCTGGAGTGAACAAAATGGGGGAAAACTGTTTTTT. Translation: CAWSEQNGGKLFF.

The chain combines TRBV23-1 with TRBJ2-1; TRBD1 aligns across 9 bases. TRBV23-1 is labeled an ORF, and its function is uncertain. The CDR3 has 15 residues. V trimming: 6 bases; J trimming: 10 bases; junction bases outside the gene matches: 13. For the CDR3, the DNA is TGCGCCAGCAGCCGCCGGACAGGGGTGACCATGGAGCAGTTCTTC. It translates to CASSRRTGVTMEQFF.